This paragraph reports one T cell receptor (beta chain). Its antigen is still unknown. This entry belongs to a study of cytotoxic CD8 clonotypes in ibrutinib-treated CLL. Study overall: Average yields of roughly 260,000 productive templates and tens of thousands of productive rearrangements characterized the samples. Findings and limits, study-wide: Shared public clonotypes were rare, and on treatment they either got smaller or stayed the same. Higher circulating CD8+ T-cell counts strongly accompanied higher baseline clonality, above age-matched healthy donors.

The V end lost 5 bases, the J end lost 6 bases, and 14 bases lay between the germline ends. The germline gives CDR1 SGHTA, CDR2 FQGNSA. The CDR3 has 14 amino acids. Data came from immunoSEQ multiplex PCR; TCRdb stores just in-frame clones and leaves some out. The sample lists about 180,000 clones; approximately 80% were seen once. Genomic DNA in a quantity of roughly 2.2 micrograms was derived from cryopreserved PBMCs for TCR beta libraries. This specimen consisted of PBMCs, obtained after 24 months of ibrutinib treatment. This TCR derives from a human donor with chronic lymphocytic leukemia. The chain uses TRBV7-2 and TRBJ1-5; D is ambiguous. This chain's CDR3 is CASSQTNTVQPQHF. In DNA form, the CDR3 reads TGTGCCAGCAGCCAAACAAATACGGTTCAGCCCCAGCATTTT.